This T cell receptor (beta chain) was captured in a study of molecular identifiers for immune sequencing clone quantification. TCRdb reanalysed the PCR reads using MiXCR and keeps one entry per CDR3 protein. The profile shows 90,000 or so distinct CDR3 sequences, approximately 25% of them singletons. Germline V gene lookup returns CDR1 SGHAT and CDR2 FQNNGV. The CDR3 runs 15 residues. Concerning this clonotype itself: At one end, the junction sequence differs from germline, possibly due to a read error.

The chain couples TRBV11-2 to TRBJ2-1, with D possibly being TRBD2 (6 bases). Specimen: naive CD8+ T cells from blood, with Jurkat cell RNA spiked in. Subset defined: FACS-sorted CD8+CD4-CCR7+CD45RA+ naive T cells. The TCR was taken from a human donor in good health. Some libraries in this study had Jurkat cell RNA spiked in. The DNA of the CDR3 is TGTGCCAGCAGCCGGGGAGACGGGGGAGACAATGCGCAGTTCTTC. This codes for CASSRGDGGDNAQFF.